These 20 T cell receptor beta chains share one sample of origin, sequenced in a study of CD8 T cells in ankylosing spondylitis. Study observations and caveats: Among TCR beta sequences, a motif of several highly homologous variants appeared characteristic of ankylosing spondylitis blood.

TCRdb processed the 5' RACE reads anew with MiXCR; each CDR3 protein has one entry. The sample holds around 890,000 distinct CDR3 sequences, around 11% seen once. Their target antigens are unknown. Sample: blood, either unsorted or a sorted T cell fraction (not recorded which). The receptors stem from a male donor with ankylosing spondylitis.

This rearrangement joins TRBV12-3 or TRBV12-4 to TRBJ2-5, with D possibly matching TRBD1 (6 bases). Trimming took 4 bases from V and 5 from J, leaving 14 bases between them. The CDR3 loop spans 14 amino acids. CDR3 DNA sequence: TGTGCCAGCAGTTATTCAGGGGCCATGGAGACCCAGTACTTC. Translation gives CASSYSGAMETQYF.

CDR3 region: CASSQDGGGGTEAFF. For the CDR3, the DNA is TGCGCCAGCAGCCAAGACGGTGGGGGGGGTACTGAAGCTTTCTTT. V gene TRBV4-3 combines with J gene TRBJ1-1; weak D call: TRBD1 (5 bases). CDR1 and CDR2 (germline): LGHNA, YSLEER. V lost 0 bases, J lost 5 bases, and 13 bases lay in between. This CDR3 has 15 residues.

This clonotype was counted only a few times. The J gene is TRBJ2-7, the V gene TRBV5-1; weak D call: TRBD2 (6 bases). This CDR3 contains 13 residues. Trimming left V 1 base short and J 7 bases short, with 12 bases between. CDR1 SGHRS and CDR2 YFSETQ come from the germline V gene. The CDR3 region has the DNA TGCGCCAGCAGCTTGTACGCTAGCGATGAGCAGTACTTC. Translated, it gives CASSLYASDEQYF.

The chain has TRBV10-3 and TRBJ2-1; 8 nucleotides align to TRBD2. CDR3 size: 17 residues. Germline V CDR1 and CDR2: ENHRY, SYGVKD. The V gene end was trimmed by 0 bases and the J gene end by 6 bases; junction bases not matched to a gene: 10. The CDR3 spells CAISESMVAGPFNEQFF. In DNA, the CDR3 is TGTGCCATCAGTGAGTCGATGGTAGCGGGGCCTTTCAATGAGCAGTTCTTC.

At least ten counts were recorded for this clonotype. Mismatch with germline at one junction end may stem from a read error. This chain links TRBV11-2 with TRBJ2-3; D is ambiguous. CDR3 length: 13 amino acids. Germline-derived CDR1 and CDR2 are SGHAT and FQNNGV. The CDR3 is CASSLSRTDTQYF. The CDR3 bases are TGCGCCAGCAGCTTGTCCCGCACAGATACGCAGTATTTT.

This clonotype was recorded a few times. The chain is built from TRBV4-1 and TRBJ2-7; D may be TRBD1 (6 bases). V was clipped by 1 base and J by 3 bases, with 10 bases between them. From germline, CDR1 is MGHRA and CDR2 YSYEKL. The CDR3 extends over 14 amino acids. In DNA form, the CDR3 reads TGCGCCAGCAGCCAAGGGCAGGGGCACTACGAGCAGTACTTC. This encodes CASSQGQGHYEQYF.

At least ten counts were recorded for this clonotype. The chain recombines TRBV29-1 with TRBJ1-1; the D is unclear. V lost 3 bases, J lost 5 bases, and 13 bases lay in between. In germline, CDR1 is SQVTM, CDR2 ANQGSEA. The CDR3 spans 13 residues. The CDR3 here is CSVESQRGTEAFF. CDR3 coding DNA: TGCAGCGTTGAGTCGCAGCGAGGGACTGAAGCTTTCTTT.

Only a few counts were recorded for this clonotype. In DNA, the CDR3 is TGTGCCAGCACCACCCGGAGCACAGGCAAAGAGCAGTACTTC. The encoded protein is CASTTRSTGKEQYF. J is TRBJ2-7 and V is TRBV6-2 or TRBV6-3; possibly TRBD1 for D (5 bases). Germline-derived CDR1 and CDR2 are MNHEY and SVGEGT. Trimming took 7 bases from V and 7 from J, leaving 20 bases between them. The CDR3 is 14 amino acids.

In its sample, this clonotype was seen many times. This chain uses TRBV20-1 with TRBJ2-7, with D tentatively TRBD2 (5 bases). The germline V gene encodes CDR1 DFQATT and CDR2 SNEGSKA (reference sequence). The CDR3 length is 13 residues. V lost 3 bases and J 2 bases, leaving 11 bases between the germline ends. CDR3: CSASRLATYEQYF. The CDR3 bases are TGCAGTGCTAGCCGTCTAGCCACCTACGAGCAGTACTTC.

This clonotype occurred once. This chain joins TRBV9 and TRBJ2-3; D perhaps matches TRBD1 (6 bases). Germline CDR1 and CDR2: SGDLS and YYNGEE. This CDR3 has 17 amino acids. Trimming removed 0 bases from V and 4 bases from J, with 18 bases in between. The CDR3 reads CASSVARAGVRSDTQYF. The CDR3 DNA follows: TGTGCCAGCAGCGTAGCTAGGGCAGGGGTCCGTTCAGATACGCAGTATTTT. The whole variable domain, filled in from reference TRBV9 and TRBJ2-3, reads DSGVTQTPKHLITATGQRVTLRCSPRSGDLSVYWYQQSLDQGLQFLIQYYNGEERAKGNILERFSAQQFPDLHSELNLSSLELGDSALYFCASSVARAGVRSDTQYFGPGTRLTVL.

This clonotype has only a few counts. The chain is built from TRBV3-1 and TRBJ1-1, with TRBD1 as a possible D gene (6 bases). Germline values: CDR1 LGHDT, CDR2 YNNKEL (reference sequence). This CDR3 region has 17 residues. V was cut by 8 bases and J by 1 base, with 23 bases left in between. As DNA, the CDR3 is TGTGCCAGCTCCAGAAGGGGGTGGGCAGGGGCGAACACTGAAGCTTTCTTT. Its translation: CASSRRGWAGANTEAFF.

The chain has TRBV6-1 and TRBJ2-5; D perhaps matches TRBD2 (5 bases). Trimming removed 6 bases from V and 4 bases from J, with 12 bases in between. Germline V gene data show CDR1 as MNHNS and CDR2 as SASEGT. This CDR3 spans 13 amino acids. The CDR3: CASSLLVRETQYF. The CDR3 DNA reads as TGTGCCAGCAGCCTACTAGTTAGAGAGACCCAGTACTTC.

This clonotype was counted only a few times. The chain combines TRBV11-2 with TRBJ1-1; no definite D call. The CDR3 consists of 13 residues. The germline V gene has CDR1 SGHAT and CDR2 FQNNGV. V lost 4 bases, J lost 4 bases, and 10 bases lay in between. CDR3 sequence: CASSSTEGTEAFF. In DNA, the CDR3 is TGTGCCAGCAGCTCCACGGAGGGCACTGAAGCTTTCTTT.

This chain joins TRBV5-1 and TRBJ2-3; D possibly corresponds to TRBD2 (6 bases). With 0 bases removed from V and 0 bases from J, the gap between germline ends came to 8 bases. The CDR3 totals 15 residues. In germline, CDR1 is SGHRS, CDR2 YFSETQ. The CDR3 is CASSLERASTDTQYF. The DNA for the CDR3 is TGCGCCAGCAGCTTGGAGCGGGCCAGCACAGATACGCAGTATTTT.

This clonotype was seen more than once but under ten times. This sequence joins TRBV4-3 and TRBJ2-7; D is ambiguous. The CDR3 length is 14 residues. CDR1 and CDR2 from the germline V gene are LGHNA and YSLEER. V was trimmed by 4 bases and J by 0 bases, leaving 10 bases between them. The CDR3: CASSRWGGSYEQYF. DNA of the CDR3: TGCGCCAGCAGCCGATGGGGTGGCTCCTACGAGCAGTACTTC.

This clonotype came up many times. This chain links TRBV5-1 with TRBJ2-7; 10 positions agree with TRBD1. The CDR3 length is 15 residues. With V trimmed by 3 bases and J by 5 bases, 8 bases remained unmatched. Germline V gene lookup returns CDR1 SGHRS and CDR2 YFSETQ. The DNA for the CDR3 is TGCGCCAGCAGCTCGCGGGACAGGGGTGGCCACGAGCAGTACTTC. This sequence encodes CASSSRDRGGHEQYF.

This clonotype has a count of ten or more. The chain carries TRBV7-2 and TRBJ2-3, with 10 bases aligning to TRBD2. Germline V gives CDR1 SGHTA, CDR2 FQGNSA. Unmatched junction bases numbered 2, after V lost 3 bases and J lost 2 bases. The CDR3 loop spans 15 amino acids. As DNA, the CDR3 is TGTGCCAGCAGCTTTGGACTAGCGGACACAGATACGCAGTATTTT. Protein: CASSFGLADTDTQYF.

The gene calls are TRBV5-6 and TRBJ1-2; 7 nucleotides line up with TRBD1. V was clipped by 4 bases and J by 4 bases; unmatched bases: 7. The CDR3 sequence is 14 residues long. In germline, CDR1 is SGHDT, CDR2 YYEEEE. The CDR3 spells CASSRDSYFYGYTF. The CDR3, as DNA: TGTGCCAGCAGCCGGGACAGCTACTTCTATGGCTACACCTTC. The full variable domain, rest sourced from reference TRBV5-6 and TRBJ1-2, is DAGVTQSPTHLIKTRGQQVTLRCSPKSGHDTVSWYQQALGQGPQFIFQYYEEEERQRGNFPDRFSGHQFPNYSSELNVNALLLGDSALYLCASSRDSYFYGYTFGSGTRLTVV.

V usage is TRBV6-1 and J usage is TRBJ1-2; D gene ambiguous. V lost 5 bases and J 7 bases, leaving 17 bases between the germline ends. CDR1 MNHNS and CDR2 SASEGT come from the germline V gene. The CDR3 is 14 amino acids. This CDR3 reads CASSPPTVSSGYTF. As DNA, the CDR3 is TGTGCCAGCAGTCCACCGACCGTATCCAGTGGCTACACCTTC.

This clonotype has a count of ten or more. One end of the junction does not line up with germline, which may come from a read error. This chain links TRBV5-1 with TRBJ2-5; 7 bases match TRBD1. CDR3 length: 14 residues. Germline lookup yields CDR1 SGHRS and CDR2 YFSETQ. CDR3 sequence: CASSLVRGQETQYF. The CDR3 region has the DNA TGTGCCAGCAGCTTAGTCAGGGGGCAAGAGACCCAGTACTTC.